Listed below are T cell receptor beta chains from one sample, sequenced in a study of blood T cell repertoires in COVID-19. Using immunoSEQ multiplex PCR, the repertoire was profiled, and TCRdb retains in-frame clones only, with some absent. The sample gives around 170,000 clones, roughly 80% of which show up once; 1.5% is in the top ten. Input material: peripheral blood. Receptors originate from a human donor in a cohort sampled during active COVID-19. CDR3s include the opening cysteine and the closing phenylalanine or tryptophan. D genes are given only for firm matches. The size field is filled for only some rows; it gives once, few, many or a size class.

j_gene: TRBJ2-5
abundance: -
v_gene: TRBV24-1
d_gene: -
len: 13
CDR3nt: TGTGCCACCAGTGACTCACAGGAAGAGACCCAGTACTTC
CDR3aa: CATSDSQEETQYF

j_gene: TRBJ1-3
abundance: -
v_gene: TRBV18
d_gene: -
len: 14
CDR3nt: TGTGCCAGCTCACCAATCGGGACTGGAAACACCATATATTTT
CDR3aa: CASSPIGTGNTIYF

j_gene: TRBJ1-3
abundance: -
v_gene: TRBV27
d_gene: TRBD1
len: 15
CDR3nt: TGTGCCAGCAGTCTCGGGACAGGGGTTGGAAACACCATATATTTT
CDR3aa: CASSLGTGVGNTIYF

j_gene: TRBJ2-7
abundance: -
v_gene: TRBV6-5
d_gene: -
len: 14
CDR3nt: TGTGCCAGCAGTTACTCCGACATATCTCCCGAGCAGTACTTC
CDR3aa: CASSYSDISPEQYF

j_gene: TRBJ2-7
abundance: -
v_gene: TRBV19
d_gene: TRBD2
len: 14
CDR3nt: TGTGCCAGTAAGGATAGCGGGAGGGGCTACGAGCAGTACTTC
CDR3aa: CASKDSGRGYEQYF

j_gene: TRBJ2-5
abundance: -
v_gene: TRBV6-5
d_gene: -
len: 13
CDR3nt: TGTGCCAGCAGTTACTGGACGGGGGAGACCCAGTACTTC
CDR3aa: CASSYWTGETQYF

j_gene: TRBJ2-7
abundance: -
v_gene: TRBV7-9
d_gene: TRBD2
len: 13
CDR3nt: TGTGCCAGCAGCTTAGTAGCGGGATACGAGCAGTACTTC
CDR3aa: CASSLVAGYEQYF

j_gene: TRBJ1-1
abundance: once
v_gene: TRBV2
d_gene: -
len: 16
CDR3nt: TGTGCCAGTTCGCGAGCGAGGGAGGGGGGGGACACTGAAGCTTTCTTT
CDR3aa: CASSRAREGGDTEAFF

j_gene: TRBJ2-7
abundance: -
v_gene: TRBV7-2
d_gene: TRBD2
len: 18
CDR3nt: TGTGCCAGCAGCTTAGGGACTAGCGGGGTGGGCAGCTCCTACGAGCAGTACTTC
CDR3aa: CASSLGTSGVGSSYEQYF

j_gene: TRBJ2-3
abundance: once
v_gene: TRBV28
d_gene: TRBD2
len: 18
CDR3nt: TGTGCCAGCAGTTTAGCCACTCTAGCGGGACGTTTTACAGATACGCAGTATTTT
CDR3aa: CASSLATLAGRFTDTQYF

j_gene: TRBJ2-7
abundance: -
v_gene: TRBV4-3
d_gene: -
len: 15
CDR3nt: TGCGCCAGCAGCCAAGAAGGAAAGGGGCCCTACGAGCAGTACTTC
CDR3aa: CASSQEGKGPYEQYF

j_gene: TRBJ2-3
abundance: -
v_gene: TRBV5-4
d_gene: TRBD1
len: 12
CDR3nt: TGTGCCAGCAGTCGGGACAGGGGAAAGCAGTATTTT
CDR3aa: CASSRDRGKQYF

j_gene: TRBJ2-7
abundance: -
v_gene: TRBV28
d_gene: -
len: 12
CDR3nt: TGTGCCAGCAGTCTCTCCTCCTACGAGCAGTACTTC
CDR3aa: CASSLSSYEQYF

j_gene: TRBJ1-2
abundance: -
v_gene: TRBV6-5
d_gene: -
len: 11
CDR3nt: TGTGCCAGCATCCGGGGGGAGGACTACACCTTC
CDR3aa: CASIRGEDYTF

j_gene: TRBJ2-1
abundance: -
v_gene: TRBV25-1
d_gene: TRBD1
len: 14
CDR3nt: TGTGCCAGCGCTGAGGGGGCTTACTACAATGAGCAGTTCTTC
CDR3aa: CASAEGAYYNEQFF

j_gene: TRBJ1-6
abundance: -
v_gene: TRBV7-2
d_gene: TRBD1
len: 15
CDR3nt: TGTGCCAGCAGCCCCCGACAGGGGGCGAATTCACCCCTCCACTTT
CDR3aa: CASSPRQGANSPLHF

j_gene: TRBJ2-1
abundance: -
v_gene: TRBV19
d_gene: TRBD2
len: 15
CDR3nt: TGTGCCAGTAGGGGACTAAGCCGGGGTTACAATGAGCAGTTCTTC
CDR3aa: CASRGLSRGYNEQFF

j_gene: TRBJ1-1
abundance: once
v_gene: TRBV3-1/TRBV3-2
d_gene: TRBD1
len: 15
CDR3nt: TGTGCCAGCAGCCAAGCTTACAGGGGTAGAACTGAAGCTTTCTTT
CDR3aa: CASSQAYRGRTEAFF

j_gene: TRBJ1-5
abundance: -
v_gene: TRBV11-2
d_gene: TRBD1
len: 15
CDR3nt: TGTGCCAGCAGCCTTCGAGGGACAGGCAATCAGCCCCAGCATTTT
CDR3aa: CASSLRGTGNQPQHF

j_gene: TRBJ1-2
abundance: -
v_gene: TRBV4-1
d_gene: -
len: 16
CDR3nt: TGCGCCAGCAGCCAAGATGGAGTCACTGCGGACTATGGCTACACCTTC
CDR3aa: CASSQDGVTADYGYTF

j_gene: TRBJ1-1
abundance: -
v_gene: TRBV4-1
d_gene: -
len: 15
CDR3nt: TGCGCCAGCAGCCAAGAAAGACTCCTTGACACTGAAGCTTTCTTT
CDR3aa: CASSQERLLDTEAFF

j_gene: TRBJ2-5
abundance: -
v_gene: TRBV4-3
d_gene: -
len: 14
CDR3nt: TGCGCCAGCAGCCAAGAAAACAGTGGGCAGACCCAGTACTTC
CDR3aa: CASSQENSGQTQYF

j_gene: TRBJ2-7
abundance: -
v_gene: TRBV19
d_gene: -
len: 13
CDR3nt: TGTGCCAGTAGTATGGAGAAATCCTACGAGCAGTACTTC
CDR3aa: CASSMEKSYEQYF

j_gene: TRBJ1-3
abundance: -
v_gene: TRBV7-6
d_gene: -
len: 18
CDR3nt: TGTGCCAGCAGCTTAGGAGGGTATGATGTGAGCTCTGGAAACACCATATATTTT
CDR3aa: CASSLGGYDVSSGNTIYF

j_gene: TRBJ2-7
abundance: -
v_gene: TRBV23-1
d_gene: TRBD1
len: 14
CDR3nt: TGCGCCAACCGCCGGGACAGGGGAAATTACGAGCAGTACTTC
CDR3aa: CANRRDRGNYEQYF

j_gene: TRBJ1-4
abundance: -
v_gene: TRBV5-6
d_gene: TRBD1
len: 11
CDR3nt: TGTGCCAGCAGCCTGGGACAGGGATTGTTTTTT
CDR3aa: CASSLGQGLFF

j_gene: TRBJ2-7
abundance: -
v_gene: TRBV11-2
d_gene: -
len: 14
CDR3nt: TGTGCCAGCAGCTTAGCGGGACGGGACATGGAGCAGTACTTC
CDR3aa: CASSLAGRDMEQYF

j_gene: TRBJ2-5
abundance: -
v_gene: TRBV5-4
d_gene: TRBD1
len: 15
CDR3nt: TGTGCCAGCAGCTCCCCAGGGGGCTCCCAAGAGACCCAGTACTTC
CDR3aa: CASSSPGGSQETQYF